Given below is one T cell receptor beta chain in context. These data are taken from a study of blood T cell repertoires in COVID-19. Turning to the study itself: Material from acute and convalescent COVID-19 was sourced from the United States, Italy and Spain.

V was pared by 4 bases and J by 5 bases, with 12 bases between. Germline CDR1 reads SGHNT; CDR2 reads YYREEE (reference sequence). The CDR3 is 13 amino acids. Per the study methods: Amplification of reference gene primers was used by the study to estimate nucleated cell counts. Profiling relied on immunoSEQ multiplex PCR, and the TCRdb table lists in-frame clones only, not all of them. The V and J calls and clone size come from that table; D and trimming were worked out from the DNA. The repertoire holds approximately 24,000 clones, roughly nine tenths seen once, with approximately 5% in the top ten.

This receptor was identified in a man aged 45 to 65 with active COVID-19. The sequencing input was peripheral blood. V usage is TRBV5-4 and J usage is TRBJ2-5, with D possibly matching TRBD1 (6 bases). In DNA, the CDR3 is TGTGCCAGCAGCCTGGACAGCTTGGAGACCCAGTACTTC. Its protein is CASSLDSLETQYF. The full variable domain, with the rest looked up from reference TRBV5-4 and TRBJ2-5, is ETGVTQSPTHLIKTRGQQVTLRCSSQSGHNTVSWYQQALGQGPQFIFQYYREEENGRGNFPPRFSGLQFPNYSSELNVNALELDDSALYLCASSLDSLETQYFGPGTRLLVL.